These 23 T cell receptor beta chains share one sample of origin, sequenced in a study of T cell responses to AZD1222 COVID-19 vaccine. Repertoires were generated with immunoSEQ multiplex PCR, while TCRdb's copy carries only in-frame clones and drops some. The profile shows 75,000 to 90,000 clones, 80% to 90% of them singletons. The specimen was peripheral blood, collected 28 days after the second AZD1222 dose. These receptor sequences come from an adult who received the AZD1222 COVID-19 vaccine.

The chain uses TRBV6-2 or TRBV6-3 and TRBJ2-7, with TRBD2 matching over 9 bases. Germline V gives CDR1 MNHEY, CDR2 SVGEGT. The CDR3 is 15 residues long. The J segment lost 3 bases and the V segment lost 4 bases, leaving 7 bases of the junction unmatched. The CDR3 nucleotides read TGTGCCAGCAGTTTCCCCCTAGCGGGGCACTACGAGCAGTACTTC. Its translation is CASSFPLAGHYEQYF.

The chain recombines TRBV18 with TRBJ1-4, with a weak D call TRBD1 (5 bases). Germline CDR1 and CDR2: KGHSH and LQKENI. Trimming removed 5 bases from V and 4 bases from J, with 17 bases in between. This CDR3 region has 16 residues. The CDR3 DNA reads TGTGCCAGCTCAGCTCTTTCCGGGACTCTTAATGAAAAACTGTTTTTT. Translating it yields CASSALSGTLNEKLFF.

The rearrangement joins TRBV6-2 or TRBV6-3 to TRBJ2-4, with TRBD1 identical over 8 bases. J was trimmed by 1 base and V by 5 bases; bases with no gene match: 10. This CDR3 has 17 amino acids. Germline V gene lookup returns CDR1 MNHEY and CDR2 SVGEGT. The CDR3 DNA reads TGTGCCAGCAGTAGTCACAGGGGGATGTTGGCCAAAAACATTCAGTACTTC. The encoded protein is CASSSHRGMLAKNIQYF.

This clone was detected only once. The chain joins TRBV7-9 to TRBJ1-2; D gene uncertain. V lost 5 bases, J lost 1 base, and 14 bases lay in between. The germline V gene has CDR1 SEHNR and CDR2 FQNEAQ (reference sequence). The CDR3 totals 15 residues. CDR3 nucleotides: TGTGCCAGCAGCGCGCGCGGAGCACTTAACTATGGCTACACCTTC. Translating it yields CASSARGALNYGYTF. Full variable domain (missing parts from reference TRBV7-9 and TRBJ1-2): DTGVSQNPRHKITKRGQNVTFRCDPISEHNRLYWYRQTLGQGPEFLTYFQNEAQLEKSRLLSDRFSAERPKGSFSTLEIQRTEQGDSAMYLCASSARGALNYGYTFGSGTRLTVV.

This clone came up once. The V and J genes are TRBV4-3 and TRBJ2-1, with 10 bases fitting TRBD2. V shed 1 base, J shed 4 bases, and the junction held 4 bases outside the gene matches. Germline assignment: CDR1 LGHNA and CDR2 YSLEER. The CDR3 is made up of 16 amino acids. CDR3 sequence reads: CASSQGQRGGYNEQFF. CDR3 DNA: TGCGCCAGCAGCCAAGGTCAGCGGGGGGGTTACAATGAGCAGTTCTTC.

V gene TRBV6-5 combines with J gene TRBJ1-4; D unclear. Germline V gene data show CDR1 as MNHEY and CDR2 as SVGAGI. V lost 0 bases and J lost 8, with 16 bases in between. The CDR3 contains 16 residues. The CDR3 loop reads CASSYSPGTAGEKLFF. CDR3 coding DNA: TGTGCCAGCAGTTACTCGCCGGGTACCGCGGGGGAAAAACTGTTTTTT.

The J gene is TRBJ2-1, the V gene TRBV5-4; TRBD1 agrees at 8 bases. CDR3 size: 15 residues. The trim removed 8 bases at V and 7 bases at J, leaving 14 bases unmatched. Germline V CDR1 and CDR2: SGHNT, YYREEE (reference sequence). This CDR3 is CASTVVDRDPNEQFF. DNA of the CDR3: TGTGCCAGTACCGTAGTGGACAGGGATCCAAATGAGCAGTTCTTC.

V gene TRBV5-1 combines with J gene TRBJ2-7; TRBD1 agrees at 8 bases. The V gene end was trimmed by 5 bases and the J gene end by 6 bases; junction bases not matched to a gene: 7. The germline gives CDR1 SGHRS, CDR2 YFSETQ. CDR3 length: 13 amino acids. CDR3 residues: CASRRTGNGEQYF. The CDR3, as DNA: TGCGCCAGCAGGCGGACAGGGAACGGCGAGCAGTACTTC.

The chain is built from TRBV19 and TRBJ1-2, with D unresolved. Deletions cut 6 bases from V and 6 bases from J, with 17 bases between. CDR1 is LNHDA, CDR2 SQIVND, per germline (reference sequence). This CDR3 spans 14 amino acids. The CDR3 DNA reads as TGTGCCAGTAGAAATCCTCAATTAAGCCATGGCTACACCTTC. The encoded protein is CASRNPQLSHGYTF.

The CDR3 nucleotides are TGTGCCAGCTCATCAAATGCCGGGACACAGTCCTACAATGAGCAGTTCTTC. Translated, it gives CASSSNAGTQSYNEQFF. V and J are TRBV18 and TRBJ2-1, with D possibly TRBD1 on 6 matching bases. Germline V CDR1 and CDR2: KGHSH, LQKENI. Deletions cut 5 bases from V and 1 base from J, with 18 bases between. The length of the CDR3 is 17 residues.

The CDR3 coding sequence is TGCGCCAGCAGCGCAAAGAGGGCGCACACTGAAGCTTTCTTT. This gives the protein CASSAKRAHTEAFF. This rearrangement joins TRBV10-2 to TRBJ1-1; D gene ambiguous. The CDR3 consists of 14 residues. Per the germline V gene, CDR1 is WSHSY and CDR2 is SAAADI. Trimming took 6 bases from V and 3 from J, leaving 14 bases between them.

The J gene is TRBJ1-2, the V gene TRBV18, with D possibly matching TRBD1 (5 bases). CDR1 and CDR2 from the germline V gene are KGHSH and LQKENI. The CDR3 extends over 12 amino acids. The V and J ends lost 2 bases and 8 bases respectively, with 9 bases between them. CDR3 nucleotides: TGTGCCAGCTCACCATCAGGGCTCGGCTACACCTTC. Its translation: CASSPSGLGYTF.

The rearrangement joins TRBV30 to TRBJ1-5, with D uncertain. CDR1 GTSNPN and CDR2 SVGIG come from the germline V gene (reference sequence). Trimming removed 5 bases from V and 1 base from J, with 9 bases in between. There are 13 residues in the CDR3. CDR3 in DNA: TGTGCCTGGGATATGGGGAGCAATCAGCCCCAGCATTTT. Its translation: CAWDMGSNQPQHF. The complete variable domain, with remaining parts taken from reference TRBV30 and TRBJ1-5, reads SQTIHQWPATLVQPVGSPLSLECTVEGTSNPNLYWYRQAAGRGLQLLFYSVGIGQISSEVPQNLSASRPQDRQFILSSKKLLLSDSGFYLCAWDMGSNQPQHFGDGTRLSIL.

V and J are TRBV3-1 (or the pseudogene TRBV3-2) and TRBJ1-5, with D uncertain. Per germline, CDR1 LGHDT and CDR2 YNNKEL (reference sequence). The germline V and J ends were trimmed by 0 bases and 3 bases, with 3 bases remaining between them. The CDR3 sequence is 13 residues long. In DNA form, the CDR3 reads TGTGCCAGCAGCCAAGACTTCAATCAGCCCCAGCATTTT. Translation gives CASSQDFNQPQHF.

This chain connects TRBV4-2 to TRBJ2-5; a weak D match, TRBD2 (5 bases). This CDR3 contains 16 residues. Germline CDR1 and CDR2: LGHNA and YNFKEQ. V lost 0 bases and J lost 3, with 14 bases in between. CDR3 sequence (DNA): TGTGCCAGCAGCCAAGACGCTACTAGGAAGGAAGAGACCCAGTACTTC. Its translation: CASSQDATRKEETQYF.

The chain joins TRBV7-9 to TRBJ1-1, with D possibly matching TRBD1 (5 bases). CDR3 length: 14 residues. V was clipped by 4 bases and J by 8 bases, with 17 bases between them. From germline, CDR1 is SEHNR and CDR2 FQNEAQ (reference sequence). CDR3 sequence: CASSSGTREGEAFF. CDR3 in DNA: TGTGCCAGCAGCTCCGGGACCCGGGAGGGGGAAGCTTTCTTT.

This sequence joins TRBV10-3 and TRBJ2-7; 8 positions match TRBD2. The germline gives CDR1 ENHRY, CDR2 SYGVKD. The V and J ends lost 5 bases and 9 bases, in that order; junction bases with no gene match: 15. CDR3 length equals 15 residues. CDR3 DNA: TGTGCCATCAGTCCGACGGGGGGGCCCGAAGCCGGGCAGTACTTC. Translation gives CAISPTGGPEAGQYF.

This chain links TRBV6-5 with TRBJ1-5, with 11 bases matching TRBD1. Germline loops: CDR1 MNHEY, CDR2 SVGAGI. The CDR3 has 14 residues. The ends lost 6 bases at V and 7 bases at J; junction bases unmatched: 5. Here the CDR3 reads CASSRTGGAQPQHF. CDR3 nucleotides: TGTGCCAGCAGCCGGACAGGGGGCGCCCAGCCCCAGCATTTT.

This rearrangement joins TRBV28 to TRBJ1-5, with D uncertain. Trimming cost V 7 bases and J 3 bases, with 7 bases left between them. The CDR3 sequence is 12 residues long. Germline V gene sequence: CDR1 MDHEN, CDR2 SYDVKM. CDR3 sequence (DNA): TGTGCCAGCACCCTACTCAATCAGCCCCAGCATTTT. This codes for CASTLLNQPQHF.

The sample holds one count of this clone. The rearrangement uses TRBV3-1 (or the pseudogene TRBV3-2) and TRBJ1-6; maybe TRBD1 (5 bases). The CDR3 spans 14 residues. Trimming shortened V by 4 bases and J by 7 bases, and 11 bases separated the two germline ends. CDR1 and CDR2 (germline): LGHDT, YNNKEL (reference sequence). Written as DNA, the CDR3 is TGTGCCAGCAGCCCTGGGACGGAAAATTCACCCCTCCACTTT. Its protein product is CASSPGTENSPLHF.

The chain has TRBV6-2 or TRBV6-3 and TRBJ2-7; TRBD2 matches 16 bases. The CDR3 has 17 residues. The germline V gene encodes CDR1 MNHEY and CDR2 SVGEGT. V lost 4 bases and J lost 3; bases outside the gene matches: 6. The CDR3: CASSSPGLAGGGYEQYF. The CDR3 coding sequence is TGTGCCAGCAGTTCTCCGGGACTAGCGGGAGGGGGCTACGAGCAGTACTTC.

The rearrangement joins TRBV5-4 to TRBJ2-3; TRBD1 aligns across 7 bases. The CDR3 is 15 residues long. Germline V gene sequence: CDR1 SGHNT, CDR2 YYREEE (reference sequence). V lost 4 bases to trimming and J lost 4 bases; unmatched junction nucleotides: 9. The CDR3 DNA reads TGTGCCAGCAGCCAAAGACAGGGCGGGCCAGATACGCAGTATTTT. As protein: CASSQRQGGPDTQYF.

The J gene is TRBJ1-2, the V gene TRBV7-9; no firm D call. CDR1 and CDR2 (germline): SEHNR, FQNEAQ (reference sequence). Between the trimmed V and J ends, which lost 5 bases and 7 bases, there was a span of 14 bases. This CDR3 region has 13 residues. CDR3 coding DNA: TGTGCCAGCAGCCTCCAAGGCCGGGGTGGCTACACCTTC. This codes for CASSLQGRGGYTF.